The following is a TCR beta chain sequence with its context. The antigen is undetermined. This entry is derived from a study of beta chain features in type 1 diabetes. Study at large: The study found patients and healthy donors alike in age, gender and cell yields.

Post-sort purity exceeded 98% for all sorted populations. Findings and caveats of the study: Insertions at VDJ junctions were less frequent in type 1 diabetes patients. These patients also deleted more nucleotides at the same junctions. TCRB CDR3 length was moderately but significantly reduced in all four CD4+ subsets of Type 1 diabetes patients.

The entirety of the isolated RNA underwent reverse transcription, so expressed TCRB transcripts were sequenced. The repertoire was sequenced with immunoSEQ multiplex PCR; TCRdb's copy has only in-frame clones and lacks some. The profile covers some 350,000 clones, with 8.5% to 10% appearing a single time and over 0.45% taken by the ten largest. This CDR3 spans 15 amino acids. The ends were cut back, 8 bases at V and 1 base at J, with 15 bases in the middle. Germline CDR1 reads LGHNT; CDR2 reads FRNRAP. This TCR derives from a man aged 30 to 39 with type 1 diabetes. The sample taken for sequencing was central memory CD4+ T cells from blood. This chain connects TRBV12-5 to TRBJ2-1; D possibly matches TRBD1 or TRBD2 (6 bases each). This CDR3 is CASSSGAGSYNEQFF. The CDR3 DNA reads as TGTGCTAGTAGTTCGGGGGCAGGTTCCTACAATGAGCAGTTCTTC.